A single sample gave rise to the 23 T cell receptor beta chains below, sequenced in a study of cytomegalovirus exposure and HLA in healthy donors. Primers: 60 Vbeta forward and 13 Jbeta reverse. Assay: immunoSEQ multiplex PCR; the TCRdb copy retains only in-frame clones and omits some. There are 150,000 to 200,000 clones in the sample; approximately 86% occur only once, and roughly 1.7% lies in the top ten. Sequencing was performed on PBMCs. These TCRs come from a woman aged 18-29 years in good health and CMV-seronegative.

This rearrangement joins TRBV6-5 to TRBJ2-5; 11 bases align to TRBD1. The tail of the sequence fits TRBJ2-7 better, so the J call may be wrong. This CDR3 region has 15 residues. Germline lookup yields CDR1 MNHEY and CDR2 SVGAGI. CDR3 in amino acids: CASSYGTGGVYEQYF. The CDR3 bases are TGTGCCAGCAGTTACGGGACAGGGGGAGTCTACGAGCAGTACTTC.

This clone was seen a single time. The chain has TRBV4-2 and TRBJ1-1; 7 bases fit TRBD1. Germline V gene lookup returns CDR1 LGHNA and CDR2 YNFKEQ. V lost 3 bases, J lost 8 bases, and 9 bases stayed unmatched. The CDR3 contains 14 residues. The CDR3 here is CASSQTFDRVEAFF. DNA of the CDR3: TGTGCCAGCAGCCAGACCTTTGACAGGGTGGAAGCTTTCTTT.

The chain uses TRBV5-1 and TRBJ1-2; 10 positions agree with TRBD1. The junction had 9 bases not matched to a gene; V was cut back by 4 bases and J by 3 bases. From germline, CDR1 is SGHRS and CDR2 YFSETQ. The CDR3 contains 16 residues. The CDR3 nucleotides are TGCGCCAGCAGCATTCCCGGACAGGGGGGGGACTATGGCTACACCTTC. It specifies CASSIPGQGGDYGYTF.

The chain combines TRBV5-4 with TRBJ2-3; 7 bases are shared with TRBD2. The CDR3 contains 12 residues. Per germline, CDR1 SGHNT and CDR2 YYREEE (reference sequence). J gave up 7 bases and V 4 bases, and 3 bases lay outside the gene matches. The DNA of the CDR3 is TGTGCCAGCAGCGGGGAGGGGTATACGCAGTATTTT. Protein product: CASSGEGYTQYF.

Only one count was recorded for this clone. J is TRBJ2-1 and V is TRBV5-1; 8 bases are shared with TRBD2. The ends lost 2 bases at V and 8 bases at J; junction bases unmatched: 6. The CDR3 sequence is 14 residues long. Germline CDR1 SGHRS, CDR2 YFSETQ. CDR3 protein: CASSFTGGADEQFF. In nucleotides, the CDR3 is TGCGCCAGCAGCTTTACCGGGGGGGCGGATGAGCAGTTCTTC. The full variable domain, with the rest looked up from reference TRBV5-1 and TRBJ2-1, is KAGVTQTPRYLIKTRGQQVTLSCSPISGHRSVSWYQQTPGQGLQFLFEYFSETQRNKGNFPGRFSGRQFSNSRSEMNVSTLELGDSALYLCASSFTGGADEQFFGPGTRLTVL.

The genes are TRBV5-4 and TRBJ2-1; 7 positions match TRBD1. The junction had 4 bases not matched to a gene; V was cut back by 0 bases and J by 4 bases. Germline V CDR1 and CDR2: SGHNT, YYREEE (reference sequence). CDR3 length: 15 amino acids. The chain's CDR3 is CASSLGTGQYNEQFF. In DNA form, the CDR3 reads TGTGCCAGCAGCTTGGGGACAGGACAGTACAATGAGCAGTTCTTC.

V usage is TRBV30 and J usage is TRBJ1-2; D gene uncertain. V was trimmed by 0 bases and J by 2 bases, leaving 13 bases between them. This CDR3 is built from 15 residues. Germline assignment: CDR1 GTSNPN and CDR2 SVGIG (reference sequence). The CDR3 loop is CAWSVPGAANYGYTF. The CDR3 nucleotides read TGTGCCTGGAGTGTACCTGGAGCAGCGAACTATGGCTACACCTTC.

The genes are TRBV4-1 and TRBJ1-1, with 8 bases that match TRBD1. Germline lookup yields CDR1 MGHRA and CDR2 YSYEKL. CDR3 length: 16 residues. Losses at the gene ends were 1 base for V and 4 bases for J; bases not matched to a gene: 8. The CDR3 reads CASSQVLGQGSTEAFF. For the CDR3, the DNA is TGCGCCAGCAGCCAAGTCTTAGGACAGGGTTCCACTGAAGCTTTCTTT.

The chain combines TRBV5-1 with TRBJ2-1; D is ambiguous. The V end was cut by 0 bases, the J end by 0 bases, with 10 bases between. This CDR3 spans 16 amino acids. Germline-derived CDR1 and CDR2 are SGHRS and YFSETQ. In DNA form, the CDR3 reads TGCGCCAGCAGCTTGGCCGACTGGAGCTCCTACAATGAGCAGTTCTTC. Its protein product is CASSLADWSSYNEQFF.

The chain links TRBV6-6 to TRBJ1-2, with 8 nucleotides matching TRBD1. Germline CDR1 reads MNHNY; CDR2 reads SVGAGI (reference sequence). This CDR3 is 13 amino acids long. V lost 6 bases and J lost 8; bases outside the gene matches: 8. Written as DNA, the CDR3 is TGTGCCAGCAGCTCGGACAGGGTGAGGGGCTACACCTTC. Encoded protein: CASSSDRVRGYTF.

This chain connects TRBV29-1 to TRBJ2-7; the match to TRBD1 covers 11 bases. With V trimmed by 6 bases and J by 1 base, 2 bases remained unmatched. This CDR3 comprises 13 residues. Per the germline V gene, CDR1 is SQVTM and CDR2 is ANQGSEA. The CDR3 protein is CSVRDRGSYEQYF. CDR3 DNA: TGCAGCGTCCGGGACAGGGGGTCCTACGAGCAGTACTTC.

The CDR3 coding sequence is TGCGCCACAGGGAGGAGTTCCGCAGATACGCAGTATTTT. Translated, it gives CATGRSSADTQYF. V usage is TRBV5-1 and J usage is TRBJ2-3; a possible D gene is TRBD2 (6 bases). Germline loops: CDR1 SGHRS, CDR2 YFSETQ. Trimming removed 9 bases at V and 4 bases at J, with 15 bases between. This CDR3 contains 13 residues.

As to this clone: Relative to the germline gene, one junction end is altered; a read error may explain this. The CDR3, as DNA: TGCAGCGTTGCCGGGGACACGGAAGCTTTCTTT. This translates into CSVAGDTEAFF. J is TRBJ1-1 and V is TRBV29-1; D is possibly TRBD1 (6 bases). Germline values: CDR1 SQVTM, CDR2 ANQGSEA. This CDR3 is 11 amino acids long.

J is TRBJ1-4 and V is TRBV28, with 9 nucleotides matching TRBD1. Germline CDR1 reads MDHEN; CDR2 reads SYDVKM. The CDR3 is made up of 14 amino acids. The V gene end was trimmed by 7 bases and the J gene end by 6 bases; junction bases not matched to a gene: 6. The CDR3 here is CASTEGQGYEKLFF. In DNA form, the CDR3 reads TGTGCCAGCACCGAGGGACAGGGTTATGAAAAACTGTTTTTT.

CDR3 loop: CASSLPDRGSLPQHF. CDR3 coding DNA: TGTGCCAGCAGTCTCCCGGACAGGGGAAGTCTCCCCCAGCATTTT. J is TRBJ1-5 and V is TRBV27, with TRBD1 matching 9 bases. CDR1 and CDR2 from the germline V gene are MNHEY and SMNVEV (reference sequence). CDR3 size: 15 residues. The V segment lost 5 bases and the J segment 10 bases; nucleotides outside the gene matches: 12.

This clone was counted a few times. The CDR3 is CASSSQGWEEKLFF. The CDR3 nucleotides are TGCGCCAGCAGCTCGCAGGGGTGGGAGGAAAAACTGTTTTTT. This sequence joins TRBV4-1 and TRBJ1-4, with D perhaps TRBD1 (6 bases). Germline V gene data show CDR1 as MGHRA and CDR2 as YSYEKL. Trimming removed 5 bases at V and 8 bases at J, with 15 bases between. The CDR3 runs to 14 residues.

The chain carries TRBV6-5 and TRBJ1-5; TRBD1 agrees at 8 bases. Germline CDR1 MNHEY, CDR2 SVGAGI. V was pared by 0 bases and J by 4 bases, with 2 bases of the junction left unmatched. This CDR3 has 15 residues. The CDR3 region has the DNA TGTGCCAGCAGTTACTCGACAGGGGAGAATCAGCCCCAGCATTTT. Protein product: CASSYSTGENQPQHF.

The chain uses TRBV7-9 and TRBJ1-1, with TRBD1 matching 9 bases. The CDR3 is 15 amino acids. Per the germline V gene, CDR1 is SEHNR and CDR2 is FQNEAQ (reference sequence). Germline trimming cut 5 bases from V and 0 bases from J; bases unmatched to any gene: 4. The CDR3 DNA sequence: TGTGCCAGCAGCCCCAGGACAGGGGTGAACACTGAAGCTTTCTTT. Translating gives CASSPRTGVNTEAFF.

This clone was detected only once. The gene calls are TRBV7-9 and TRBJ2-7; 10 nucleotides match TRBD2. This CDR3 region has 17 residues. The V gene end was trimmed by 4 bases and the J gene end by 2 bases; junction bases not matched to a gene: 11. Germline CDR1 reads SEHNR; CDR2 reads FQNEAQ (reference sequence). CDR3 nucleotides: TGTGCCAGCAGCTCCCCCCTGCTAGCGGGAGAAACCTACGAGCAGTACTTC. Encoded protein: CASSSPLLAGETYEQYF.

The CDR3 region has the DNA TGTGCCTGGAGCTCTCCGGGACAGGGAGGCCATGGCTACACCTTC. As protein: CAWSSPGQGGHGYTF. The chain links TRBV30 to TRBJ1-2; 9 nucleotides line up with TRBD1. This CDR3 is 15 amino acids long. The V gene end was trimmed by 3 bases and the J gene end by 6 bases; junction bases not matched to a gene: 11. Germline assignment: CDR1 GTSNPN and CDR2 SVGIG (reference sequence).

The V gene is TRBV9, the J gene TRBJ2-3; 9 bases match TRBD2. Unmatched junction bases numbered 11, after V lost 9 bases and J lost 6 bases. Germline CDR1 SGDLS, CDR2 YYNGEE. This CDR3 comprises 14 residues. Written as DNA, the CDR3 is TGTGCCACCAGGAGGGCGGGGGGGACGGATACGCAGTATTTT. Protein: CATRRAGGTDTQYF.

The chain links TRBV6-4 to TRBJ2-5; TRBD1 matches 9 bases. CDR1 MRHNA and CDR2 SNTAGT come from the germline V gene. The J segment lost 4 bases and the V segment lost 6 bases, leaving 3 bases of the junction unmatched. The CDR3 runs 13 residues. For the CDR3, the DNA is TGTGCCAGCAGCCCGACAGGGGGAGAGACCCAGTACTTC. Its protein product is CASSPTGGETQYF.

The V gene is TRBV5-1, the J gene TRBJ1-2, with TRBD1 matching 8 bases. V was clipped by 5 bases and J by 5 bases; unmatched bases: 11. The CDR3 contains 15 residues. Germline CDR1 and CDR2: SGHRS and YFSETQ. CDR3 DNA: TGCGCCAGCAGGCTGGGGGACAGGAGAGTTTATGGCTACACCTTC. Translation gives CASRLGDRRVYGYTF.